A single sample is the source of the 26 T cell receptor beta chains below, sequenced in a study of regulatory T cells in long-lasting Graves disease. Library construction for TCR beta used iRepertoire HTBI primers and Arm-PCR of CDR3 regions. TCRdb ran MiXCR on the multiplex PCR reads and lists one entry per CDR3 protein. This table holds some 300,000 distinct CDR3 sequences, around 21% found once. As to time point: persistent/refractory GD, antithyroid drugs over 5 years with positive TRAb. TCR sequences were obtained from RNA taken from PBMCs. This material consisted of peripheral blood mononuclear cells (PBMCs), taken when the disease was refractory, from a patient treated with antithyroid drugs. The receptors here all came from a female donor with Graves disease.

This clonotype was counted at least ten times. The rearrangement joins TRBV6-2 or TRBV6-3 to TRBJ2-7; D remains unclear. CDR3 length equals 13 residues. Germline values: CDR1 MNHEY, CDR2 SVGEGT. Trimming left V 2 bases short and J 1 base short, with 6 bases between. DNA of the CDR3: TGTGCCAGCAGTTACGCGAGTTCCTACGAGCAGTACTTC. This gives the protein CASSYASSYEQYF.

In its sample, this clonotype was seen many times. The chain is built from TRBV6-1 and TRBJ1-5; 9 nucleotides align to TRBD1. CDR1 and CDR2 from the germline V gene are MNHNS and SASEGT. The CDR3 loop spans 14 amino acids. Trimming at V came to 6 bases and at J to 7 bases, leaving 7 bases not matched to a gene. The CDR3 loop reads CASSPQGARQPQHF. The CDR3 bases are TGTGCCAGCAGCCCACAGGGGGCTAGGCAGCCCCAGCATTTT.

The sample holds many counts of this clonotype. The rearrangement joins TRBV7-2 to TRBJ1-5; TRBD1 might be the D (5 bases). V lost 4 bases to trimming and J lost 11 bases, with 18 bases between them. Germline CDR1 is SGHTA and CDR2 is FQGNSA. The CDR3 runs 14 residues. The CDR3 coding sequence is TGTGCCAGCAGCTCTACACCACAGGTATCGGCCCAGCATTTT. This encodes CASSSTPQVSAQHF.

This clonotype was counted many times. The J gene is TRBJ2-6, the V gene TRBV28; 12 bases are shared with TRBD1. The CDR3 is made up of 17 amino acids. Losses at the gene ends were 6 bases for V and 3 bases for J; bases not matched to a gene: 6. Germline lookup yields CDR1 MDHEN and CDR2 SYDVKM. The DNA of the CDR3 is TGTGCCAGCAGGCCGGGACAGGGGGCGGTTGGGGCCAACGTCCTGACTTTC. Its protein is CASRPGQGAVGANVLTF.

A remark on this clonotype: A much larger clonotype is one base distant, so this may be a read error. Here the CDR3 reads CASSHRDNEQYF. The DNA of the CDR3 is TGTGCCAGCAGTCACCGGGATAACGAGCAGTACTTC. This chain joins TRBV6-1 and TRBJ2-7, with a weak D call TRBD2 (5 bases). The V end lost 5 bases, the J end lost 5 bases, and 10 bases lay between the germline ends. The CDR3 is made up of 12 amino acids. Germline V lookup: CDR1 MNHNS, CDR2 SASEGT.

CDR3 loop: CASSQGPDSPIYEQYF. CDR3 coding DNA: TGTGCCAGCAGCCAAGGGCCGGACTCCCCCATCTACGAGCAGTACTTC. V usage is TRBV3-1 and J usage is TRBJ2-7; the D gene is possibly TRBD2 (5 bases). Germline V gene data show CDR1 as LGHDT and CDR2 as YNNKEL (reference sequence). This CDR3 is built from 16 residues. V was clipped by 1 base and J by 3 bases, with 16 bases between them.

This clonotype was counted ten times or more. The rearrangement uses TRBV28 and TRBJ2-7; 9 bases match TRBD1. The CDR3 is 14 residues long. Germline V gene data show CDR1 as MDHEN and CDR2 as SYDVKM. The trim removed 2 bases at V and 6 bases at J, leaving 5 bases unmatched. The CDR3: CASSLNRGPSEQYF. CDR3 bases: TGTGCCAGCAGTTTAAACAGGGGGCCCTCCGAGCAGTACTTC.

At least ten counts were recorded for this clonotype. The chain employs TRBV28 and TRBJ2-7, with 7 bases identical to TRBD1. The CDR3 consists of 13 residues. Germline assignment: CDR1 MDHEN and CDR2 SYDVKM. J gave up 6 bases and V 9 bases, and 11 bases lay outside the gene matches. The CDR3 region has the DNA TGTGCCAGTGAAAAGACAGGGCAGCGCGAGCAGTACTTC. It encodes CASEKTGQREQYF.

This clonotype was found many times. The CDR3 here is CASSSTLAGGGYEQYF. Here the CDR3 DNA reads TGTGCCAGCAGCTCCACACTAGCGGGAGGGGGGTACGAGCAGTACTTC. This chain joins TRBV7-2 and TRBJ2-7; 13 bases fit TRBD2. CDR3 length equals 16 residues. Germline CDR1 SGHTA, CDR2 FQGNSA. J was trimmed by 4 bases and V by 4 bases; bases with no gene match: 7. The full variable domain, with the rest looked up from reference TRBV7-2 and TRBJ2-7, is GAGVSQSPSNKVTEKGKDVELRCDPISGHTALYWYRQSLGQGLEFLIYFQGNSAPDKSGLPSDRFSAERTGGSVSTLTIQRTQQEDSAVYLCASSSTLAGGGYEQYFGPGTRLTVT.

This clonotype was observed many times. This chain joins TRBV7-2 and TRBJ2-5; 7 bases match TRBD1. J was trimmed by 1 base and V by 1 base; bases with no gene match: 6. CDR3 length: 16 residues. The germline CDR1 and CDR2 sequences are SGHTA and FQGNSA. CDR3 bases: TGTGCCAGCAGCTTAGTAGACAGGGCTATCCAAGAGACCCAGTACTTC. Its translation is CASSLVDRAIQETQYF.

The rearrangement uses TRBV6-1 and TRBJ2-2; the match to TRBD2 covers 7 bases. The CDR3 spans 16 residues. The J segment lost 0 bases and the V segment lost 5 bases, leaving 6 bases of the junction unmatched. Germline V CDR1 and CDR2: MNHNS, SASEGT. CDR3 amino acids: CASSRPGLANTGELFF. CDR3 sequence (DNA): TGTGCCAGCAGTCGACCTGGACTAGCGAACACCGGGGAGCTGTTTTTT.

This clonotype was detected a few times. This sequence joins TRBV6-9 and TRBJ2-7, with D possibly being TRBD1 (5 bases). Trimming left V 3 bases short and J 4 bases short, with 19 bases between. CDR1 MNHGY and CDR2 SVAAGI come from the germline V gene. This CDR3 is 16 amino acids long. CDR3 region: CASSYLDSSRGYEQYF. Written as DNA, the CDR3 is TGTGCCAGCAGTTACCTTGACAGTTCTAGGGGTTACGAGCAGTACTTC.

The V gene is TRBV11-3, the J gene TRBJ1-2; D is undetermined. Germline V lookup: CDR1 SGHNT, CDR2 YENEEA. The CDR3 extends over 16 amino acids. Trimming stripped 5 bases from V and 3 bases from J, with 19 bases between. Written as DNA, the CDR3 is TGTGCCAGCAGCAGACGGCCCCGAGGTGATGACTATGGCTACACCTTC. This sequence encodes CASSRRPRGDDYGYTF.

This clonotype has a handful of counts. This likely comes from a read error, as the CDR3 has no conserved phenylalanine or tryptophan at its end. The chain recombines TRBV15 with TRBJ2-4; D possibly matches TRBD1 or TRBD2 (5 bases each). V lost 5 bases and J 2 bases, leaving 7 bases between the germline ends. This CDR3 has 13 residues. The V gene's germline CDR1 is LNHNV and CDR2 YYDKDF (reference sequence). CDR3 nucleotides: TGTGCCACCAGCTCGGGACCCAAAAACATTCAGTACCTC. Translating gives CATSSGPKNIQYL.

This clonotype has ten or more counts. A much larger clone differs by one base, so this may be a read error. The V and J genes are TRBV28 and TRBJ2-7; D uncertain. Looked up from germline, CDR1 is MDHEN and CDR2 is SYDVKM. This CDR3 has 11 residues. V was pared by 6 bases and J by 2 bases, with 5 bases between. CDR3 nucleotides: TGTGCCAGCAGCTTAACCTACGAGCAGTACTTC. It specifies CASSLTYEQYF.

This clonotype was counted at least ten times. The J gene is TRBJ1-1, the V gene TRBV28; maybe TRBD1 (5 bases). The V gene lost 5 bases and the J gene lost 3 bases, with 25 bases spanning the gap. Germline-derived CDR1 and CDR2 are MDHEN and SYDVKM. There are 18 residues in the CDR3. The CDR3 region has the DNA TGTGCCAGCAGTGCTATTGGGTGGGGAGTCGGGGGGTACACTGAAGCTTTCTTT. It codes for CASSAIGWGVGGYTEAFF.

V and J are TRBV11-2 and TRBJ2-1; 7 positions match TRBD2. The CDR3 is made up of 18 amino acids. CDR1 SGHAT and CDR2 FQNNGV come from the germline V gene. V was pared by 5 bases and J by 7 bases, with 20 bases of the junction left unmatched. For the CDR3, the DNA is TGTGCCAGCAGCCTAGGCGGGGGTCTAGCGGCCGATGTAAATGAGCAGTTCTTC. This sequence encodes CASSLGGGLAADVNEQFF.

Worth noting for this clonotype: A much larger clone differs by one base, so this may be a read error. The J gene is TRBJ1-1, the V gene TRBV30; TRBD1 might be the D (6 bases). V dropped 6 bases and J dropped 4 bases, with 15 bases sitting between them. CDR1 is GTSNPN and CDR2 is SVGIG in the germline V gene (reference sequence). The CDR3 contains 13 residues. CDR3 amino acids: CACSEGGGTEAFF. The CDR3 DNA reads TGTGCCTGTAGCGAAGGAGGGGGCACTGAAGCTTTCTTT.

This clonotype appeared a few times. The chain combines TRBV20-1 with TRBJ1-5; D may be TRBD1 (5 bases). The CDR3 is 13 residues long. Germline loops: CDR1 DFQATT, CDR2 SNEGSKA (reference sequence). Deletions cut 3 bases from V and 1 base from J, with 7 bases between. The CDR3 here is CSARWDSNQPQHF. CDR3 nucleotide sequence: TGCAGTGCTAGGTGGGACAGCAATCAGCCCCAGCATTTT.

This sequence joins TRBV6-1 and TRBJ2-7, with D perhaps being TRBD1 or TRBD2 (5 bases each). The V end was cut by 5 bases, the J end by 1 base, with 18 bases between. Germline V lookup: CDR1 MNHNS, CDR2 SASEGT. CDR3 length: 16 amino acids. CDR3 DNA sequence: TGTGCCAGCAGTCCTAAGGGGACGCTAATATCCTACGAGCAGTACTTC. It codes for CASSPKGTLISYEQYF.

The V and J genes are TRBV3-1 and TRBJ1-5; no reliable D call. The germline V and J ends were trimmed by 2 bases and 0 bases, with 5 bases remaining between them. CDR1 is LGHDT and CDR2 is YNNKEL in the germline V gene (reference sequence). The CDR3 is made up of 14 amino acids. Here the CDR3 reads CASSQLSSNQPQHF. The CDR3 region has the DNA TGTGCCAGCAGCCAACTAAGTAGCAATCAGCCCCAGCATTTT.

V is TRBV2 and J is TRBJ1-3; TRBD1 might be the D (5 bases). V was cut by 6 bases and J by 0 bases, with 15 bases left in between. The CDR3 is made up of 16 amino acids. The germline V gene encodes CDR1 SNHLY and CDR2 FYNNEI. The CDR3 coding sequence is TGTGCCAGCAGAGGTAGACAGATCCACTCTGGAAACACCATATATTTT. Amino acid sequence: CASRGRQIHSGNTIYF.

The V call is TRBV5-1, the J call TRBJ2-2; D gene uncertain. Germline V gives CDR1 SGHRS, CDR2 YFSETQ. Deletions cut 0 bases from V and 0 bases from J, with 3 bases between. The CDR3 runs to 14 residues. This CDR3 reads CASSLAANTGELFF. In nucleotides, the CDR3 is TGCGCCAGCAGCTTGGCCGCGAACACCGGGGAGCTGTTTTTT.

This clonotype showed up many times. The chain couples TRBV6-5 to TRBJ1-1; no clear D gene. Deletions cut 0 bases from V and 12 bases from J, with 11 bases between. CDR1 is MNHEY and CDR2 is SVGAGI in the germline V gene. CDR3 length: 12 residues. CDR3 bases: TGTGCCAGCAGTTACTCGATCACCCTGACTTTCTTT. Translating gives CASSYSITLTFF.

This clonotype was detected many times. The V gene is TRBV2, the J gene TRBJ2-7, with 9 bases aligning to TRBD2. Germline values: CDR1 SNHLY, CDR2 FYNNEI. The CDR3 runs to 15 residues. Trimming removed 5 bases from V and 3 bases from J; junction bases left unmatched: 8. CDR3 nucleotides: TGTGCCAGCAGTCTCGGAGCGGGAGGTGGCTACGAGCAGTACTTC. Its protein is CASSLGAGGGYEQYF. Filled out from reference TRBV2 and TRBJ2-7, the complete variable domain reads EPEVTQTPSHQVTQMGQEVILRCVPISNHLYFYWYRQILGQKVEFLVSFYNNEISEKSEIFDDQFSVERPDGSNFTLKIRSTKLEDSAMYFCASSLGAGGGYEQYFGPGTRLTVT.

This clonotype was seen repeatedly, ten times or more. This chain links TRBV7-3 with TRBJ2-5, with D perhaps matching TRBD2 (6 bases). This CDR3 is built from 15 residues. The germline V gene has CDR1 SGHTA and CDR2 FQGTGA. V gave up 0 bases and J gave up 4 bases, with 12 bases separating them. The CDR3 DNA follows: TGTGCCAGCAGCTTAACCAGCGGGCTAGGAGAGACCCAGTACTTC. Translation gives CASSLTSGLGETQYF.